The 28 T cell receptor beta chains below all came from one sample that was sequenced in a study of blood T cells in healthy people across ages. Together with a sample-barcoded 5' primer, a J-beta primer mix was included in a second PCR lasting about 7 to 11 cycles. In TCRdb, the 5' RACE reads were re-called with MiXCR into one record per CDR3 protein. The sample contains a few hundred thousand distinct CDR3 sequences, roughly a quarter of which appear only once. These same data were also listed under a study on T cells of mothers and their children.

Sequenced material: blood. These receptors all stem from a boy younger than 10 in good health.

The chain has TRBV12-3 or TRBV12-4 and TRBJ1-1; TRBD1 might be the D (6 bases). The CDR3 covers 14 residues. The V and J ends lost 7 bases and 4 bases respectively, with 16 bases between them. CDR3 loop: CASNRRGALTEAFF. The CDR3 DNA is TGTGCCAGCAATCGCCGGGGGGCCCTCACTGAAGCTTTCTTT.

This clonotype was picked up a small number of times. The chain's CDR3 is CASSLDLKAEQFF. DNA for the CDR3: TGTGCCAGCAGCTTAGACCTGAAGGCTGAGCAGTTCTTC. The chain joins TRBV11-1 to TRBJ2-5, with no clear D. The J call could be wrong; TRBJ2-1 is a better fit for the DNA end. The germline V gene encodes CDR1 SGHAT and CDR2 FQDESV (reference sequence). The CDR3 has 13 amino acids.

The chain recombines TRBV19 with TRBJ1-5, with TRBD1 as a possible D gene (6 bases). From germline, CDR1 is LNHDA and CDR2 SQIVND (reference sequence). V shed 5 bases and J shed 2 bases, with 13 bases lying between them. This CDR3 is 15 amino acids long. In DNA, the CDR3 is TGTGCCAGTAGTTGGGACATTGGTGGCAATCAGCCCCAGCATTTT. It encodes CASSWDIGGNQPQHF.

The chain employs TRBV7-2 and TRBJ1-5; possibly TRBD1 for D (5 bases). In germline, CDR1 is SGHTA, CDR2 FQGNSA. Between the trimmed V and J ends, which lost 1 base and 2 bases, there was a span of 12 bases. The CDR3 totals 16 residues. The CDR3 here is CASSLVWGNGNQPQHF. As DNA, the CDR3 is TGTGCCAGCAGCTTAGTGTGGGGGAATGGCAATCAGCCCCAGCATTTT.

The chain employs TRBV6-4 and TRBJ2-7, with 7 bases fitting TRBD2. This CDR3 is built from 13 residues. CDR1 and CDR2 (germline): MRHNA, SNTAGT. Trimming at V came to 0 bases and at J to 6 bases, leaving 2 bases not matched to a gene. The CDR3 DNA reads as TGTGCCAGCAGTGACTCGCAGCGGGGCGAGCAGTACTTC. Translation gives CASSDSQRGEQYF.

V usage is TRBV9 and J usage is TRBJ1-2; TRBD1 agrees at 10 bases. This CDR3 is 15 amino acids long. The germline gives CDR1 SGDLS, CDR2 YYNGEE. Trimming removed 0 bases from V and 3 bases from J; junction bases left unmatched: 2. The CDR3 sequence is CASSVEGQGYYGYTF. CDR3 in DNA: TGTGCCAGCAGCGTAGAGGGACAGGGGTACTATGGCTACACCTTC.

CDR3 coding DNA: TGCAGTGCTAGTACACAGGGGCACGAGCAGTACTTC. This translates into CSASTQGHEQYF. The chain uses TRBV20-1 and TRBJ2-5, with 7 bases that match TRBD1. With the DNA end fitting TRBJ2-7 better, the J assignment may be wrong. This CDR3 comprises 12 residues. The germline gives CDR1 DFQATT, CDR2 SNEGSKA (reference sequence).

The chain recombines TRBV5-1 with TRBJ1-2; 7 bases align to TRBD1. The CDR3 contains 15 residues. Trimming at V came to 2 bases and at J to 4 bases, leaving 8 bases not matched to a gene. CDR1 is SGHRS, CDR2 YFSETQ, per germline. CDR3 region: CASSFGDREAYGYTF. The CDR3 nucleotides read TGCGCCAGCAGCTTCGGCGACAGGGAGGCCTATGGCTACACCTTC. The full variable domain, completed using reference TRBV5-1 and TRBJ1-2, is KAGVTQTPRYLIKTRGQQVTLSCSPISGHRSVSWYQQTPGQGLQFLFEYFSETQRNKGNFPGRFSGRQFSNSRSEMNVSTLELGDSALYLCASSFGDREAYGYTFGSGTRLTVV.

CDR3 sequence reads: CASSQVLKAETQYF. In DNA, the CDR3 is TGTGCCAGCAGCCAAGTTCTAAAGGCAGAGACCCAGTACTTC. The genes are TRBV3-1 and TRBJ2-5; unclear D gene. The V end was cut by 1 base, the J end by 4 bases, with 10 bases between. The CDR3 length is 14 residues. Germline CDR1 and CDR2: LGHDT and YNNKEL (reference sequence).

The gene calls are TRBV4-1 and TRBJ2-5; D uncertain. Germline V gives CDR1 MGHRA, CDR2 YSYEKL. This CDR3 spans 13 amino acids. V dropped 5 bases and J dropped 5 bases, with 12 bases sitting between them. CDR3 DNA: TGCGCCAGCAGCGCCCGAGAGGAGGAGACCCAGTACTTC. It codes for CASSAREEETQYF.

The chain uses TRBV10-3 and TRBJ2-5, with 10 bases aligning to TRBD1. The DNA end is more similar to TRBJ2-7, so the J call may be wrong. The CDR3 covers 15 residues. In germline, CDR1 is ENHRY, CDR2 SYGVKD. Written as DNA, the CDR3 is TGTGCCATCAGTGTCCCGGGACAGGGGAAAAACGAGCAGTACTTC. Its protein is CAISVPGQGKNEQYF.

This rearrangement joins TRBV4-3 to TRBJ1-2, with D perhaps matching TRBD1 (5 bases). With 0 bases removed from V and 6 bases from J, the gap between germline ends came to 23 bases. Germline values: CDR1 LGHNA, CDR2 YSLEER. The CDR3 is 18 amino acids. The CDR3 protein is CASSQDFNPGKLFDGYTF. The CDR3 DNA is TGCGCCAGCAGCCAAGACTTTAACCCAGGGAAGCTATTTGATGGCTACACCTTC.

The chain recombines TRBV7-3 with TRBJ1-4; TRBD1 matches at 8 bases. The trim removed 7 bases at V and 3 bases at J, leaving 13 bases unmatched. Germline loops: CDR1 SGHTA, CDR2 FQGTGA. The CDR3 contains 17 residues. The CDR3 nucleotides read TGTGCCAGCATCAGAACCATAGGGGACAGGCCTAATGAAAAACTGTTTTTT. Its translation is CASIRTIGDRPNEKLFF.

DNA of the CDR3: TGTGCCAGCAGCTTAGAAAAACTAGGTTGGGAGACCCAGTACTTC. Protein sequence: CASSLEKLGWETQYF. The chain is built from TRBV7-2 and TRBJ2-5, with D perhaps TRBD2 (5 bases). V gave up 1 base and J gave up 5 bases, with 14 bases separating them. The CDR3 consists of 15 residues. Looked up from germline, CDR1 is SGHTA and CDR2 is FQGNSA.

The table lists this clonotype with many counts. The chain joins TRBV24-1 to TRBJ2-3; 7 bases agree with TRBD1. CDR1 and CDR2 from the germline V gene are KGHDR and SFDVKD. Unmatched junction bases numbered 1, after V lost 5 bases and J lost 0 bases. The CDR3 extends over 14 amino acids. CDR3 region: CATSAGGSTDTQYF. The CDR3 region has the DNA TGTGCCACCAGTGCAGGGGGAAGCACAGATACGCAGTATTTT.

CDR3 bases: TGTGCCAGCAGCGCCTACCCGAGCGCCAGCGGGATCCAAGAGACCCAGTACTTC. It is translated as CASSAYPSASGIQETQYF. J is TRBJ2-5 and V is TRBV7-2, with 7 bases matching TRBD2. This CDR3 has 18 residues. Trimming took 5 bases from V and 1 from J; bases not matched to a gene: 16. CDR1 is SGHTA, CDR2 FQGNSA, per germline.

This clonotype was recorded once. This chain joins TRBV19 and TRBJ2-3, with D perhaps TRBD2 (6 bases). V was cut by 5 bases and J by 4 bases, with 16 bases left in between. Germline V CDR1 and CDR2: LNHDA, SQIVND (reference sequence). CDR3 length: 15 amino acids. CDR3 region: CASSEAGTWADTQYF. CDR3 coding DNA: TGTGCCAGTAGTGAGGCAGGGACTTGGGCAGATACGCAGTATTTT.

The chain has TRBV3-1 and TRBJ2-1, with TRBD2 as a possible D gene (6 bases). V lost 3 bases and J 8 bases, leaving 14 bases between the germline ends. Germline CDR1 reads LGHDT; CDR2 reads YNNKEL (reference sequence). The CDR3 covers 14 residues. The CDR3 sequence is CASSHEGRGDEQFF. As DNA, the CDR3 is TGTGCCAGCAGCCACGAGGGGCGGGGTGATGAGCAGTTCTTC.

This chain joins TRBV7-2 and TRBJ1-2, with D hard to call. The germline V gene has CDR1 SGHTA and CDR2 FQGNSA. The CDR3 length is 13 residues. V lost 0 bases, J lost 6 bases, and 8 bases lay in between. This CDR3 reads CASSLAPGNGYTF. CDR3 DNA sequence: TGTGCCAGCAGCTTAGCGCCCGGGAATGGCTACACCTTC.

This chain joins TRBV5-1 and TRBJ2-1, with TRBD2 matching 10 bases. This CDR3 spans 14 amino acids. Per germline, CDR1 SGHRS and CDR2 YFSETQ. V lost 1 base, J lost 7 bases, and 2 bases stayed unmatched. CDR3 region: CASSLPSGGNEQFF. In DNA, the CDR3 is TGCGCCAGCAGCTTGCCTAGCGGGGGTAATGAGCAGTTCTTC.

Here the CDR3 DNA reads TGCAGTGCTAGGGATCGGGTGCGGTTGAACACTGAAGCTTTCTTT. This encodes CSARDRVRLNTEAFF. This chain joins TRBV20-1 and TRBJ1-1; D gene unclear. Looked up from germline, CDR1 is DFQATT and CDR2 is SNEGSKA (reference sequence). The ends were cut back, 3 bases at V and 0 bases at J, with 14 bases in the middle. CDR3 size: 15 residues.

This clonotype was seen more than once but under ten times. The gene calls are TRBV29-1 and TRBJ2-4; perhaps TRBD2 as D (6 bases). The CDR3 spans 15 residues. Trimming took 3 bases from V and 2 from J, leaving 14 bases between them. Looked up from germline, CDR1 is SQVTM and CDR2 is ANQGSEA. The CDR3 sequence is CSVEGGGKPKNIQYF. The CDR3 DNA sequence: TGCAGCGTTGAGGGAGGCGGGAAGCCCAAAAACATTCAGTACTTC.

This clonotype was counted only a few times. The CDR3 DNA reads as TGTGCCAGCAGTTTATTGGTAAACACTGAAGCTTTCTTT. Translation: CASSLLVNTEAFF. The chain has TRBV28 and TRBJ1-1; the D is unclear. Between the trimmed V and J ends, which lost 1 base and 2 bases, there was a span of 5 bases. CDR1 and CDR2 (germline): MDHEN, SYDVKM. CDR3 length: 13 amino acids.

This clonotype has more than one count but fewer than ten. The V gene is TRBV5-5, the J gene TRBJ2-7; tentative D call: TRBD1 (5 bases). Germline lookup yields CDR1 SGHKS and CDR2 YYEKEE (reference sequence). The CDR3 is 13 residues long. V was cut by 4 bases and J by 5 bases, with 13 bases left in between. For the CDR3, the DNA is TGTGCCAGCAGCCGTTTCAGGGCGCACGAGCAGTACTTC. As protein: CASSRFRAHEQYF. The full variable domain, completed using reference TRBV5-5 and TRBJ2-7, is DAGVTQSPTHLIKTRGQQVTLRCSPISGHKSVSWYQQVLGQGPQFIFQYYEKEERGRGNFPDRFSARQFPNYSSELNVNALLLGDSALYLCASSRFRAHEQYFGPGTRLTVT.

V and J are TRBV4-2 and TRBJ2-5; 10 positions agree with TRBD1. CDR1 is LGHNA and CDR2 is YNFKEQ in the germline V gene. J was trimmed by 4 bases and V by 4 bases; bases with no gene match: 9. This CDR3 comprises 16 residues. In DNA form, the CDR3 reads TGTGCCAGCAGCCCGGGCCCGGACAGGGGGGCAGAGACCCAGTACTTC. It yields the protein CASSPGPDRGAETQYF.

This clonotype was observed a handful of times. The chain carries TRBV7-2 and TRBJ2-5; 7 nucleotides match TRBD2. The last part of the DNA fits TRBJ2-7 better; the J call may be wrong. Germline CDR1 and CDR2: SGHTA and FQGNSA. This CDR3 contains 13 residues. The CDR3 bases are TGTGCCAGCAGCTTTAGGACGGGAGGCGAGCAGTACTTC. It yields the protein CASSFRTGGEQYF.

The chain uses TRBV7-9 and TRBJ2-7, with TRBD1 as a possible D gene (8 bases). CDR3 length equals 16 residues. Per the germline V gene, CDR1 is SEHNR and CDR2 is FQNEAQ (reference sequence). Trimming removed 4 bases at V and 1 base at J, with 17 bases between. The CDR3 loop is CASSSTGGVASYEQYF. Written as DNA, the CDR3 is TGTGCCAGCAGCTCCACAGGGGGGGTGGCTTCCTACGAGCAGTACTTC. Combining the CDR3 with reference TRBV7-9 and TRBJ2-7 gives the whole variable domain DTGVSQNPRHKITKRGQNVTFRCDPISEHNRLYWYRQTLGQGPEFLTYFQNEAQLEKSRLLSDRFSAERPKGSFSTLEIQRTEQGDSAMYLCASSSTGGVASYEQYFGPGTRLTVT.

The CDR3 is CASSRNLLDTEAFF. The DNA for the CDR3 is TGTGCCAGCAGCCGGAATCTTCTAGACACTGAAGCTTTCTTT. This chain joins TRBV3-1 and TRBJ1-1; D is undetermined. The V end was cut by 4 bases, the J end by 3 bases, with 12 bases between. Germline CDR1 LGHDT, CDR2 YNNKEL (reference sequence). The CDR3 spans 14 residues.